The entry below describes one T cell receptor (beta chain). Its antigen is not identified. This sample was included in a study of graft-versus-host responses after intestinal transplantation. Study information: Multivisceral, liver-intestinal, or isolated intestinal transplants were received by the recipients. For approximately three years after anti-thymocyte globulin induction, all recipients took tacrolimus and steroids.

This CDR3 is built from 13 residues. The germline V gene encodes CDR1 SGHTA and CDR2 FQGTGA. The V segment lost 5 bases and the J segment 7 bases; nucleotides outside the gene matches: 3. Sequencing was performed with immunoSEQ multiplex PCR; in TCRdb, only in-frame clones are kept and a portion is missing. Here the sample spans under 45,000 clones, approximately 93% being singletons. Study-level results: Across patients carrying graft-donor T cell macrochimerism, allografts held high graft-versus-host to host-versus-graft clonal ratios.

The rearrangement links TRBV7-3 to TRBJ2-1, with TRBD2 identical over 9 bases. The sequence was collected from a human patient who received an intestinal transplant, so some T cells may come from the graft donor. This specimen was PBMCs, taken 700 to 850 days after intestinal transplantation. The CDR3 DNA reads TGTGCCAGCAGCCAAGCGGGAGGTAATGAGCAGTTCTTC. Its protein product is CASSQAGGNEQFF.